This T cell receptor (beta chain) was recovered during a study of graft-versus-host responses after intestinal transplantation. Study details: Isolated intestinal, liver-intestinal, or multivisceral transplants had been given to the recipients.

Points on this clone: What it recognizes is unknown.

Produced via immunoSEQ multiplex PCR; TCRdb's table is partial and in-frame only. The repertoire consists of more than 90,000 clones, with 90% to 95% occurring once and the leading ten covering about 0.2%. There are 16 residues in the CDR3. Germline CDR1 and CDR2: MGHRA and YSYEKL. V lost 1 base to trimming and J lost 7 bases; unmatched junction nucleotides: 12. Study-wide results and caveats: The authors found GvH clones in recipient marrow, some appearing first in ileum or blood. The study found high graft-versus-host to host-versus-graft clonal ratios in allografts of patients with graft-donor T cell macrochimerism.

The sample consisted of unstimulated CD4+ T cells sorted from spleen or lymph node cells, taken before transplant. This clonotype originated in a human donor who was the organ donor for an intestinal transplant. The chain has TRBV4-1 and TRBJ1-2; 7 bases are a match to TRBD1. CDR3: CASSQGQAQGWGGYTF. The DNA of the CDR3 is TGCGCCAGCAGCCAAGGACAGGCACAGGGGTGGGGTGGCTACACCTTC.